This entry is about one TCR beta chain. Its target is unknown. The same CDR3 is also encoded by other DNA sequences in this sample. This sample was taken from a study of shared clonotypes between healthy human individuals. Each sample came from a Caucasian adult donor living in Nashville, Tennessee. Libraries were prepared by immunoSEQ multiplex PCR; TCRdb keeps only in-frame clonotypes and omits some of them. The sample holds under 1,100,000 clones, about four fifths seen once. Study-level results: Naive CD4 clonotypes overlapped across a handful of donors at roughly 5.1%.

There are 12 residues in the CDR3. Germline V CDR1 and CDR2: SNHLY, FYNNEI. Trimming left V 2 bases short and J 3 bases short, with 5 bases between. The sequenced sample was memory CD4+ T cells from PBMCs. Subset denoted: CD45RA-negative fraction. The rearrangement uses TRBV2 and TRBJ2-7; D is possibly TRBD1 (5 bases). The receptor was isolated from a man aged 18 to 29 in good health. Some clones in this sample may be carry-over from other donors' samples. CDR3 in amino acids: CASSETGYEQYF. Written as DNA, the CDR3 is TGTGCCAGCAGTGAAACAGGCTACGAGCAGTACTTC.